This T cell receptor beta chain was profiled in a study of T cell changes during pregnancy in multiple sclerosis. TCRdb's copy holds only in-frame clones and misses some; the assay was immunoSEQ multiplex PCR. The sample shows around 81,000 clones, just under 95% of them seen only once. The CDR3 has 14 amino acids. Germline CDR1 is SGHRS and CDR2 is YFSETQ. The V and J ends lost 4 bases and 1 base, in that order; junction bases with no gene match: 4. The TCR originated in a female donor in good health, enrolled as a control in a pregnancy study. The source material was peripheral blood, sampled after pregnancy. The V call is TRBV5-1, the J call TRBJ1-1, with 7 bases that match TRBD1. CDR3 residues: CASSGTDTNTEAFF. The CDR3 DNA reads as TGCGCCAGCAGCGGGACAGACACGAACACTGAAGCTTTCTTT.